This entry features one TCR beta chain sequence. Its antigen remains unidentified. The read ends 3 residues before the CDR3 terminus; that terminus is restored from the germline J gene. CDR3 length equals 16 residues. Germline V lookup: CDR1 LNHDA, CDR2 SQIVND (reference sequence). The junction had 9 bases not matched to a gene; V was cut back by 1 base and J by 5 bases. The sample originates from a study of T cells in women clearing cervical HPV infection. Study-wide results and caveats: Controls had more TRBV6-7 (0.16%) than cases (roughly 0.11%).

TCRdb's table, derived via immunoSEQ multiplex PCR, lists solely in-frame clones and lacks some. The specimen's table records roughly 45,000 clones. The sequenced sample was blood buffy coat. The chain combines TRBV19 with TRBJ2-7, with TRBD1 matching over 9 bases. The clonotype was recovered from a woman between 18 and 70 years old with a cervical HPV16 infection that either progressed to CIN3+ or cleared (not recorded which). This CDR3 reads CASSIVTGTGSHEQYF. Incomplete CDR3 DNA: TGTGCCAGTAGTATAGTAACCGGGACAGGGAGCCACGAG.